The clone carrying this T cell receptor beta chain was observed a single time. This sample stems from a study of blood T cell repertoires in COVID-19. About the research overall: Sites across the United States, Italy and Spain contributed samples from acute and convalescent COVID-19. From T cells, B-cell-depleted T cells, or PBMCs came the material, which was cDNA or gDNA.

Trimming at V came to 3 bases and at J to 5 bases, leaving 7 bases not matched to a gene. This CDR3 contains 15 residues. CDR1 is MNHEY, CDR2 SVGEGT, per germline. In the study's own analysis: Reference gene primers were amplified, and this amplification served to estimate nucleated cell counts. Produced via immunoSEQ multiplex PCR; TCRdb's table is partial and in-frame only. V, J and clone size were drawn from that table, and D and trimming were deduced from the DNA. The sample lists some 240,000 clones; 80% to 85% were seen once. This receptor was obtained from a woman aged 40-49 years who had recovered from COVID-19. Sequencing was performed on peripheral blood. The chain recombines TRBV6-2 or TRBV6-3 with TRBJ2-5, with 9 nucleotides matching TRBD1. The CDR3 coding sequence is TGTGCCAGCAGTTATCGTGGACAGGGGTTGGAGACCCAGTACTTC. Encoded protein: CASSYRGQGLETQYF.